This TCR beta chain was identified during a study of CD8 T cells in ankylosing spondylitis. Overall study findings and caveats: Among TCR beta sequences, a motif of about 8 highly homologous variants appeared characteristic of ankylosing spondylitis blood. Reports say disease-linked clones showed up significantly more in matched ankylosing spondylitis synovial fluid.

Germline CDR1 and CDR2: SGHTA and FQGNSA. The ends were cut back, 2 bases at V and 5 bases at J, with 20 bases in the middle. The CDR3 runs to 17 residues. Preparation of TCR beta libraries was done by quantitative 5'-RACE with molecular barcodes. Using its own MiXCR run on the 5' RACE reads, TCRdb lists one record per CDR3 protein. The sample lists 250,000 or so distinct CDR3 sequences; approximately 24% were seen once. This clonotype was counted ten times or more. The antigen is unknown. This chain connects TRBV7-2 to TRBJ2-3; D is ambiguous. The receptor's source is a male donor with ankylosing spondylitis or in good health (not recorded which). Specimen: blood, either unsorted or a sorted T cell fraction (not recorded which). CDR3: CASSLLPVITSEDTQYF. CDR3 DNA: TGTGCCAGCAGCTTATTGCCTGTAATAACCTCAGAAGATACGCAGTATTTT.